The 30 T cell receptor beta chains below come from one sample, sequenced in a study of T-cell memory formation after mild COVID-19. TCRdb reprocessed the 5' RACE reads via MiXCR and lists one record per CDR3 protein. The data hold 350,000 to 400,000 distinct CDR3 sequences, with approximately 15% observed a single time. Sequenced sample: PBMCs or a T cell subset sorted from them (not recorded which). The receptors come from a man younger than 35 who had mild COVID-19 (a few samples of this study predate the infection). Cell type and time point are not known.

This clonotype came up a few times. V is TRBV12-3 or TRBV12-4 and J is TRBJ2-5, with 8 bases aligning to TRBD1. The CDR3 consists of 15 residues. Trimming removed 7 bases from V and 1 base from J; junction bases left unmatched: 8. The CDR3 DNA reads as TGTGCCAGCACCAAGACAGGGGAGGTCCAAGAGACCCAGTACTTC. This codes for CASTKTGEVQETQYF.

This clonotype was detected a few times. CDR3 coding DNA: TGTGCCAGCTCACGTACAGGGGCACTTGGGTTCTACGAGCAGTACTTC. The encoded protein is CASSRTGALGFYEQYF. V and J are TRBV18 and TRBJ2-7; TRBD1 matches 7 bases. The CDR3 loop spans 16 amino acids. The ends lost 4 bases at V and 3 bases at J; junction bases unmatched: 12. Germline assignment: CDR1 KGHSH and CDR2 LQKENI.

The rearrangement uses TRBV4-1 and TRBJ2-1, with D perhaps TRBD1 or TRBD2 (6 bases each). The ends were cut back, 1 base at V and 5 bases at J, with 18 bases in the middle. Germline V CDR1 and CDR2: MGHRA, YSYEKL. This CDR3 is built from 17 residues. DNA of the CDR3: TGCGCCAGCAGCCAAGGTAGGGGACGGGGGCAGCACAATGAGCAGTTCTTC. Amino acid sequence: CASSQGRGRGQHNEQFF.

This clonotype has just a few counts. The rearrangement uses TRBV20-1 and TRBJ2-1; TRBD2 aligns across 11 bases. Germline V lookup: CDR1 DFQATT, CDR2 SNEGSKA (reference sequence). This CDR3 spans 16 amino acids. The V segment lost 0 bases and the J segment 3 bases; nucleotides outside the gene matches: 4. CDR3 region: CSARDSGGAGYNEQFF. CDR3 DNA: TGCAGTGCTAGAGATAGCGGGGGGGCAGGCTACAATGAGCAGTTCTTC.

The chain links TRBV20-1 to TRBJ2-7, with 8 bases fitting TRBD2. Losses at the gene ends were 5 bases for V and 6 bases for J; bases not matched to a gene: 3. Per germline, CDR1 DFQATT and CDR2 SNEGSKA (reference sequence). The CDR3 extends over 11 amino acids. CDR3: CSAGLASEQYF. CDR3 sequence (DNA): TGCAGTGCTGGACTAGCTAGCGAGCAGTACTTC.

This chain connects TRBV4-2 to TRBJ2-3, with 10 positions matching TRBD2. The junction had 16 bases not matched to a gene; V was cut back by 2 bases and J by 8 bases. This CDR3 region has 18 residues. The V gene's germline CDR1 is LGHNA and CDR2 YNFKEQ. In DNA form, the CDR3 reads TGTGCCAGCAGCCAACTATCCCAGGGGCTAGCGGGGGAGGGTACGCAGTATTTT. It yields the protein CASSQLSQGLAGEGTQYF.

Ten or more counts support this clonotype. The rearrangement links TRBV28 to TRBJ2-7, with D possibly matching TRBD2 (5 bases). With 6 bases removed from V and 0 bases from J, the gap between germline ends came to 18 bases. The germline CDR1 and CDR2 sequences are MDHEN and SYDVKM. This CDR3 region has 16 residues. The CDR3 loop reads CASRATWTGSSYEQYV. The DNA for the CDR3 is TGTGCCAGCAGAGCTACCTGGACGGGGAGCTCCTACGAGCAGTACGTC.

V is TRBV20-1 and J is TRBJ2-1; TRBD2 aligns across 8 bases. The CDR3 totals 16 residues. Losses at the gene ends were 3 bases for V and 3 bases for J; bases not matched to a gene: 10. Germline values: CDR1 DFQATT, CDR2 SNEGSKA (reference sequence). The CDR3 region is CSARGSGRDIYNEQFF. DNA of the CDR3: TGCAGTGCTAGGGGGAGCGGGAGAGATATCTACAATGAGCAGTTCTTC.

The chain links TRBV20-1 to TRBJ2-1, with TRBD1 identical over 7 bases. Germline values: CDR1 DFQATT, CDR2 SNEGSKA (reference sequence). The CDR3 has 14 amino acids. CDR3 in DNA: TGCAGCCGAAGGTCCGGGACAGCGGAAAATGAGCAGTTCTTC. Protein sequence: CSRRSGTAENEQFF.

V and J are TRBV21-1 and TRBJ2-7. TRBV21-1 is marked as a pseudogene. The CDR3 loop spans 15 amino acids. CDR3 sequence: CASSNPDPKAYEQYV. In nucleotides, the CDR3 is TGTGCCAGCAGCAATCCGGACCCCAAGGCTTACGAGCAGTACGTC.

The chain employs TRBV12-3 or TRBV12-4 and TRBJ2-7, with D tentatively TRBD1 or TRBD2 (5 bases each). V was trimmed by 3 bases and J by 3 bases, leaving 9 bases between them. The CDR3 has 13 residues. Here the CDR3 reads CASSLGTRYEQYV. CDR3 bases: TGTGCCAGCAGTTTGGGGACCCGCTACGAGCAGTACGTC.

The sample holds many counts of this clonotype. The chain links TRBV7-7 to TRBJ2-2; possibly TRBD2 for D (6 bases). V was trimmed by 2 bases and J by 5 bases, leaving 12 bases between them. Germline CDR1 SSHAT, CDR2 FNYEAQ (reference sequence). The CDR3 runs 15 residues. This chain's CDR3 is CASSLRLGGTGELFF. In DNA form, the CDR3 reads TGTGCCAGCAGCTTACGGTTGGGGGGAACCGGGGAGCTGTTTTTT.

The chain is built from TRBV6-4 and TRBJ2-1, with 11 nucleotides matching TRBD2. The CDR3 runs to 15 residues. CDR1 MRHNA and CDR2 SNTAGT come from the germline V gene. V shed 0 bases and J 6 bases; nucleotides not matched to a gene: 1. CDR3 protein: CASSDSTSGANEQFF. CDR3 coding DNA: TGTGCCAGCAGTGACTCGACTAGCGGGGCCAATGAGCAGTTCTTC.

The rearrangement uses TRBV2 and TRBJ1-3; D uncertain. The germline V and J ends were trimmed by 6 bases and 9 bases, with 6 bases remaining between them. CDR1 and CDR2 from the germline V gene are SNHLY and FYNNEI. CDR3 length: 10 amino acids. The CDR3 DNA follows: TGTGCCAGCAGCCGTTCCACCATATATTTT. Translation gives CASSRSTIYF.

This clonotype was detected a few times. V usage is TRBV7-9 and J usage is TRBJ2-2; unclear D gene. Trimming removed 2 bases at V and 6 bases at J, with 10 bases between. The CDR3 contains 14 residues. Germline V gene lookup returns CDR1 SEHNR and CDR2 FQNEAQ (reference sequence). In DNA, the CDR3 is TGTGCCAGCAGCTTAACGAGCCTAGCCGGGGAGCTGTTTTTT. It codes for CASSLTSLAGELFF.

This clonotype was recorded at least ten times. The J gene is TRBJ2-1, the V gene TRBV6-6, with unresolved D. Germline CDR1 and CDR2: MNHNY and SVGAGI (reference sequence). This CDR3 has 13 amino acids. Trimming took 3 bases from V and 7 from J, leaving 10 bases between them. CDR3 sequence reads: CASSYSYQNEQFF. The CDR3, as DNA: TGTGCCAGCAGTTATAGTTATCAGAATGAGCAGTTCTTC.

This clonotype has only a few counts. The rearrangement uses TRBV4-3 and TRBJ2-1; a weak D match, TRBD1 (5 bases). Germline V gene sequence: CDR1 LGHNA, CDR2 YSLEER. There are 13 residues in the CDR3. The V end was cut by 0 bases, the J end by 13 bases, with 13 bases between. The CDR3 protein is CASSQEVGPGQFF. The CDR3 DNA reads as TGCGCCAGCAGCCAAGAGGTGGGGCCCGGCCAGTTCTTC.

This clonotype came up a few times. This rearrangement joins TRBV18 to TRBJ2-7, with 10 nucleotides matching TRBD1. The ends lost 3 bases at V and 7 bases at J; junction bases unmatched: 12. Looked up from germline, CDR1 is KGHSH and CDR2 is LQKENI. This CDR3 comprises 16 residues. In DNA, the CDR3 is TGTGCCAGCTCACCGTCCCCCGGGACAGGGGTGGAAGAGCAGTACTTC. This sequence encodes CASSPSPGTGVEEQYF.

Regarding this clonotype: A read error may account for a junction end that differs from germline. The chain uses TRBV7-9 and TRBJ2-3, with D possibly being TRBD2 (6 bases). Germline V gene lookup returns CDR1 SEHNR and CDR2 FQNEAQ (reference sequence). CDR3 size: 13 residues. The CDR3 protein is CANSRWEADTQYF. For the CDR3, the DNA is TGTGCCAACAGCCGATGGGAGGCAGATACGCAGTATTTT.

This clonotype was recorded a few times. The rearrangement joins TRBV7-6 to TRBJ2-1; 8 nucleotides agree with TRBD2. CDR1 and CDR2 from the germline V gene are SGHVS and FNYEAQ. The V gene end was trimmed by 8 bases and the J gene end by 2 bases; junction bases not matched to a gene: 5. The CDR3 contains 14 residues. The CDR3, as DNA: TGTGCCAGCGCTCGGGGGGGAGCCTACAATGAGCAGTTCTTC. Its translation: CASARGGAYNEQFF.

Details on this clonotype: A junction end diverges from the germline sequence, so it may reflect a read error. The rearrangement joins TRBV7-9 to TRBJ1-1, with D perhaps matching TRBD1 (5 bases). The length of the CDR3 is 13 residues. Germline loops: CDR1 SEHNR, CDR2 FQNEAQ (reference sequence). CDR3 nucleotide sequence: TGTGCCAGCACCTTAGGGGTGGGGACTGAAGCTTTCTTT. Residues: CASTLGVGTEAFF.

The sample holds a few counts of this clonotype. The rearrangement uses TRBV6-5 and TRBJ1-1, with 7 bases fitting TRBD1. The CDR3 covers 15 residues. V was pared by 6 bases and J by 4 bases, with 11 bases of the junction left unmatched. Germline CDR1 MNHEY, CDR2 SVGAGI. As DNA, the CDR3 is TGTGCCAGCAGGTTGGGGGCAGGGGGTTTCACTGAAGCTTTCTTT. Its translation: CASRLGAGGFTEAFF.

This clonotype came up a few times. The chain combines TRBV5-1 with TRBJ2-1; D is ambiguous. The CDR3 loop spans 12 amino acids. Germline V lookup: CDR1 SGHRS, CDR2 YFSETQ. V lost 4 bases and J lost 9, with 11 bases in between. CDR3 sequence: CASSLPTPEQFF. The CDR3 DNA reads as TGCGCCAGCAGCCTCCCCACCCCTGAGCAGTTCTTC.

This clonotype was counted a few times. The V call is TRBV10-3, the J call TRBJ2-4, with 10 bases fitting TRBD1. The germline V gene has CDR1 ENHRY and CDR2 SYGVKD. The CDR3 consists of 17 residues. The trim removed 6 bases at V and 0 bases at J, leaving 8 bases unmatched. The DNA of the CDR3 is TGTGCCATCAGCGGGACAGGGGTCCTCCTAGCCAAAAACATTCAGTACTTC. Protein sequence: CAISGTGVLLAKNIQYF.

V and J are TRBV4-2 and TRBJ1-4, with D hard to call. V lost 0 bases and J lost 5, with 7 bases in between. Looked up from germline, CDR1 is LGHNA and CDR2 is YNFKEQ. The CDR3 totals 14 residues. The CDR3 DNA reads TGTGCCAGCAGCCAAGAATGGGAGAATGAAAAACTGTTTTTT. Its translation is CASSQEWENEKLFF.

The sample holds a few counts of this clonotype. This sequence joins TRBV5-1 and TRBJ2-3, with D unclear. Trimming stripped 4 bases from V and 1 base from J, with 7 bases between. Germline V gene lookup returns CDR1 SGHRS and CDR2 YFSETQ. The CDR3 contains 13 residues. CDR3 amino acids: CASSEEGTDTQYF. In DNA form, the CDR3 reads TGCGCCAGCAGCGAAGAGGGCACAGATACGCAGTATTTT.

This clonotype was recorded a few times. The chain is built from TRBV2 and TRBJ2-5, with a weak D call TRBD1 (6 bases). Trimming left V 3 bases short and J 5 bases short, with 13 bases between. CDR1 is SNHLY, CDR2 FYNNEI, per germline. The length of the CDR3 is 14 residues. The CDR3: CASSDARGSETQYF. The CDR3, as DNA: TGTGCCAGCAGTGATGCCAGGGGATCGGAGACCCAGTACTTC. Drawing the rest from reference TRBV2 and TRBJ2-5, the complete variable domain is EPEVTQTPSHQVTQMGQEVILRCVPISNHLYFYWYRQILGQKVEFLVSFYNNEISEKSEIFDDQFSVERPDGSNFTLKIRSTKLEDSAMYFCASSDARGSETQYFGPGTRLLVL.

The rearrangement links TRBV5-1 to TRBJ1-5; possibly TRBD1 for D (6 bases). Per germline, CDR1 SGHRS and CDR2 YFSETQ. There are 16 residues in the CDR3. The germline V and J ends were trimmed by 2 bases and 2 bases, with 14 bases remaining between them. CDR3 protein: CASSFDSAGGNQPQHF. The CDR3 DNA sequence: TGCGCCAGCAGCTTCGACTCAGCAGGGGGCAATCAGCCCCAGCATTTT. The entire variable domain, with the rest obtained from reference TRBV5-1 and TRBJ1-5, is as follows: KAGVTQTPRYLIKTRGQQVTLSCSPISGHRSVSWYQQTPGQGLQFLFEYFSETQRNKGNFPGRFSGRQFSNSRSEMNVSTLELGDSALYLCASSFDSAGGNQPQHFGDGTRLSIL.

This clonotype has more than one count but fewer than ten. The genes are TRBV12-3 or TRBV12-4 and TRBJ1-2; TRBD1 matches at 10 bases. This CDR3 region has 13 residues. Trimming cost V 6 bases and J 8 bases; bases outside gene matches: 6. CDR3 sequence: CASRPGQGRGYTF. The DNA for the CDR3 is TGTGCCAGCAGGCCGGGACAGGGGCGAGGCTACACCTTC.

This clonotype has ten or more counts. The genes are TRBV4-3 and TRBJ1-1; TRBD1 is a possible D gene (6 bases). CDR1 and CDR2 (germline): LGHNA, YSLEER. V dropped 0 bases and J dropped 4 bases, with 12 bases sitting between them. CDR3 size: 15 residues. The CDR3 loop reads CASSQDEYRVTEAFF. The CDR3, as DNA: TGCGCCAGCAGCCAAGATGAATACAGGGTCACTGAAGCTTTCTTT.